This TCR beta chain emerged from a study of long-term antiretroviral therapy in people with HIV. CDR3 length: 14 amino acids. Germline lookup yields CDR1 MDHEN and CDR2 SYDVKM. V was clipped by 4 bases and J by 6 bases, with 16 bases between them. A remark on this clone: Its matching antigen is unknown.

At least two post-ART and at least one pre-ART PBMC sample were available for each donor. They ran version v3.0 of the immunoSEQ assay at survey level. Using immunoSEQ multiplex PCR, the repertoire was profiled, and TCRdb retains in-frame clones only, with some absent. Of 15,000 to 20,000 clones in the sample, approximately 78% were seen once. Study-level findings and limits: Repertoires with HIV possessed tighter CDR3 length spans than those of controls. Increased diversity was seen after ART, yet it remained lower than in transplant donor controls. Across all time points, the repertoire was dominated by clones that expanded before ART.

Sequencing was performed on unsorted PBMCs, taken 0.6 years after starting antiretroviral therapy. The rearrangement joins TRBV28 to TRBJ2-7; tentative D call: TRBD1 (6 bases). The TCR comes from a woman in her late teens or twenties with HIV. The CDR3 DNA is TGTGCCAGCAGTTCTCCCCAGGGGATAGCCGAGCAGTACTTC. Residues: CASSSPQGIAEQYF.